This T cell receptor beta chain was documented in a study of Graves' ophthalmopathy and Graves' hyperthyroidism. Study context: Peripheral blood samples were taken at initial diagnosis, before any treatment.

There are 15 residues in the CDR3. Trimming removed 0 bases at V and 0 bases at J, with 4 bases between. Germline V lookup: CDR1 SGHRS, CDR2 YFSETQ. This clonotype was detected a few times. Using RNA transcripts, the TCR beta CDR3 regions were amplified. After a first-round RT-PCR with HTBI primers, a second-round multiplex PCR was run. TCRdb itself ran the multiplex PCR reads through MiXCR, one entry per CDR3 protein. The profile shows 260,000 or so distinct CDR3 sequences, about 47% of them singletons. The sample consisted of peripheral blood. The clonotype was recovered from an adult man with Graves' ophthalmopathy. The chain links TRBV5-1 to TRBJ2-6, with D unclear. The CDR3 DNA is TGCGCCAGCAGCTTGGCCGTCTCTGGGGCCAACGTCCTGACTTTC. This sequence encodes CASSLAVSGANVLTF.